This TCR beta chain was sequenced for a study of control samples from healthy donors and cancer patients. Sequencing used immunoSEQ multiplex PCR; TCRdb keeps in-frame clones, though not all of them. The sample includes tens of thousands of clones, about 91% of them seen just once. V was shortened by 2 bases and J by 7 bases, with 8 bases between the two germline ends. The CDR3 has 12 residues. Germline CDR1 KGHSH, CDR2 LQKENI. Input material: PBMCs. V and J are TRBV18 and TRBJ1-1; D gene uncertain. The TCR sequence derives from a woman between 40 and 55 years old with head and neck cancer. CDR3 amino acids: CASSPVGFEAFF. The DNA for the CDR3 is TGTGCCAGCTCACCAGTGGGATTTGAAGCTTTCTTT. The variable domain in full, with the rest retrieved from reference TRBV18 and TRBJ1-1, is NAGVMQNPRHLVRRRGQEARLRCSPMKGHSHVYWYRQLPEEGLKFMVYLQKENIIDESGMPKERFSAEFPKEGPSILRIQQVVRGDSAAYFCASSPVGFEAFFGQGTRLTVV.